These T cell receptor beta chains were read from a single sample in a study of tumor-infiltrating lymphocytes in primary liver carcinoma. Using its own MiXCR run on the multiplex PCR reads, TCRdb lists one record per CDR3 protein. The sample lists approximately 300,000 distinct CDR3 sequences, less than 75% occurring once. The sequenced sample was peripheral blood. The receptors come from a middle-aged man with primary liver carcinoma and hepatitis B virus infection. Both conserved end residues are part of each CDR3. Each record gives: clone size, D gene, J gene, V gene, CDR3 DNA, CDR3 protein. The D gene is left open where the match is weak. A row's size may be missing; if present it is once, few, many or a size class.

clone_size: -; d_call: TRBD2; j_call: TRBJ2-2; v_call: TRBV19; cdr3_nt: TGTGCCAGTAGTATTTCGGGGGGACGCACCGGGGAGCTGTTTTTT; cdr3_aa: CASSISGGRTGELFF
clone_size: many; d_call: TRBD1; j_call: TRBJ1-2; v_call: TRBV6-5; cdr3_nt: TGTGCCAGCAGTTCTCCGAGGGGACAGGGGGCAAGTGGCTACACCTTC; cdr3_aa: CASSSPRGQGASGYTF
clone_size: few; d_call: -; j_call: TRBJ1-6; v_call: TRBV10-3; cdr3_nt: TGTGCCATCAGTGAAGTCTGGGATTCACTCCTCCACTTT; cdr3_aa: CAISEVWDSLLHF
clone_size: -; d_call: -; j_call: TRBJ2-1; v_call: TRBV5-4; cdr3_nt: TGTGTCAGCAGCTTGGCCGCAGGCTCCTACAATGAGCAGTTCTTC; cdr3_aa: CVSSLAAGSYNEQFF
clone_size: few; d_call: -; j_call: TRBJ1-5; v_call: TRBV6-6; cdr3_nt: TGTGTCAGCAGGGCCCGCCCCGACAGTTATCAGCCCCAGCATTTT; cdr3_aa: CVSRARPDSYQPQHF
clone_size: -; d_call: -; j_call: TRBJ1-1; v_call: TRBV30; cdr3_nt: TGTACCTGGAGTTTGGGGCTGAGCACTGAAGCTTTCTTT; cdr3_aa: CTWSLGLSTEAFF
clone_size: -; d_call: TRBD2; j_call: TRBJ2-1; v_call: TRBV5-6; cdr3_nt: TGTGCCAGCAGTCTTCGGACTAGCGGGAGTCACAATGAACAGTTCTTC; cdr3_aa: CASSLRTSGSHNEQFF
clone_size: -; d_call: TRBD1; j_call: TRBJ2-3; v_call: TRBV12-3/TRBV12-4; cdr3_nt: TGTGCCAGCAGTTTACAACAGGGGGGCACAGATGCGCAGTATTTT; cdr3_aa: CASSLQQGGTDAQYF
clone_size: -; d_call: TRBD1; j_call: TRBJ1-2; v_call: TRBV5-4; cdr3_nt: TGTGCCAGCAGCCCCCGGGACAGGGGTTATGACTACACCTTC; cdr3_aa: CASSPRDRGYDYTF
clone_size: -; d_call: -; j_call: TRBJ2-7; v_call: TRBV4-2; cdr3_nt: TGTGCCAGCAGCGGGGCCGGACCAAGCTCCTACGAGCAGTACTTC; cdr3_aa: CASSGAGPSSYEQYF
clone_size: many; d_call: -; j_call: TRBJ2-2; v_call: TRBV6-1; cdr3_nt: TGTGCCAGCAGTGAAGGACCCGTCACCGGGGAGCTGTTTTTT; cdr3_aa: CASSEGPVTGELFF